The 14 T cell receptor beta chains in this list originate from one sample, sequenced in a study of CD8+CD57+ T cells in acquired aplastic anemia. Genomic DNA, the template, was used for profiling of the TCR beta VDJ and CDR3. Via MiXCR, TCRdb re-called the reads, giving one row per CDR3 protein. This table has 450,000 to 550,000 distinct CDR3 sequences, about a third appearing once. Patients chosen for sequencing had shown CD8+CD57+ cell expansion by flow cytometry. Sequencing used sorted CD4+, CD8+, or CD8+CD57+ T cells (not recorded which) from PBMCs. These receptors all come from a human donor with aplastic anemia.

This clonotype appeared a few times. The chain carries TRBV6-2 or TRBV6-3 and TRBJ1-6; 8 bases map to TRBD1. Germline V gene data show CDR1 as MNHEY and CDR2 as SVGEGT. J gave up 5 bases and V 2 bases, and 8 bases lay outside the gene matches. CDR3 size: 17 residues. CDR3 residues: CASSYPQGARDNSPLHF. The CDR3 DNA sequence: TGTGCCAGCAGTTACCCTCAGGGGGCAAGGGATAATTCACCCCTCCACTTT.

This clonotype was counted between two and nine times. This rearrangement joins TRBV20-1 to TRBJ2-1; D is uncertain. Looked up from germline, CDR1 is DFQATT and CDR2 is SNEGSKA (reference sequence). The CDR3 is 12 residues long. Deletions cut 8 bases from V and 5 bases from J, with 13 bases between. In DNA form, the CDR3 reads TGCAGTTTGTCGGAAGGAAACAATGAGCAGTTCTTC. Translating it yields CSLSEGNNEQFF.

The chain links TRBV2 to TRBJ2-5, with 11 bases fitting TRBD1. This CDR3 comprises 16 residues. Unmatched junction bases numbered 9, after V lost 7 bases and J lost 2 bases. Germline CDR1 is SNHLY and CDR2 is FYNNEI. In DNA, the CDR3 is TGTGCCAGCACCTACCACGGGACAGGGGGACAAGAGACCCAGTACTTC. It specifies CASTYHGTGGQETQYF.

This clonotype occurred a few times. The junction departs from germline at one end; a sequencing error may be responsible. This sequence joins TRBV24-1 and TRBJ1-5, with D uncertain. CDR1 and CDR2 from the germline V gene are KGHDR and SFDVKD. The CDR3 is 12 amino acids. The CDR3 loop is CATRDGRQPRHF. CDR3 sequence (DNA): TGTGCCACCCGTGATGGTAGGCAGCCCCGGCATTTT.

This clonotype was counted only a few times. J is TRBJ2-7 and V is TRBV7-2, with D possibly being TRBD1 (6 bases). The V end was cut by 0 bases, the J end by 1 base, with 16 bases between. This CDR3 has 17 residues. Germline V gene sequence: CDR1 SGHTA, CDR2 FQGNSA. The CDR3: CASSLAFDRLTSYEQYF. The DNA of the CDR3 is TGTGCCAGCAGCTTAGCTTTTGACAGGCTGACATCCTACGAGCAGTACTTC. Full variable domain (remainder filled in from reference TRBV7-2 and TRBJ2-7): GAGVSQSPSNKVTEKGKDVELRCDPISGHTALYWYRQSLGQGLEFLIYFQGNSAPDKSGLPSDRFSAERTGGSVSTLTIQRTQQEDSAVYLCASSLAFDRLTSYEQYFGPGTRLTVT.

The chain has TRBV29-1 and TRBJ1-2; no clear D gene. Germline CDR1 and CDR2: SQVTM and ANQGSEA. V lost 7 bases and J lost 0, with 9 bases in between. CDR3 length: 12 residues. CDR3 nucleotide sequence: TGCAGCGGGGGATCAGCTAACTATGGCTACACCTTC. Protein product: CSGGSANYGYTF.

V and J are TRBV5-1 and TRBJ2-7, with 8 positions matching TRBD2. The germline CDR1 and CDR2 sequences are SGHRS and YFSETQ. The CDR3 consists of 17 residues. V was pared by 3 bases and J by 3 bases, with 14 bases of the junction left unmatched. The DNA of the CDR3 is TGCGCCAGCAGCTGGTTAGCGGGGCGGACGGGCCGCTACGAGCAGTACTTC. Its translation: CASSWLAGRTGRYEQYF.

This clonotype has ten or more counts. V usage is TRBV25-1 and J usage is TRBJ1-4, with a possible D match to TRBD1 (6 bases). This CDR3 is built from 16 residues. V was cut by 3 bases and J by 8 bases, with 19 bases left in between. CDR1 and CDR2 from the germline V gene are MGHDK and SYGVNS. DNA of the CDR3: TGTGCCAGCAGTGACAGGGGCGAGACACCCGAGGAAAAACTGTTTTTT. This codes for CASSDRGETPEEKLFF.

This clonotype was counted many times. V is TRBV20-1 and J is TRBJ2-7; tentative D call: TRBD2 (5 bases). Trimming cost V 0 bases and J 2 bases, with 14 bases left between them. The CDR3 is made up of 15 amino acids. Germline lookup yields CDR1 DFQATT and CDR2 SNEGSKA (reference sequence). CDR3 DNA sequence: TGCAGTGCTAGAGATGGAAAAGCGGTTACCTACGAGCAGTACTTC. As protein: CSARDGKAVTYEQYF.

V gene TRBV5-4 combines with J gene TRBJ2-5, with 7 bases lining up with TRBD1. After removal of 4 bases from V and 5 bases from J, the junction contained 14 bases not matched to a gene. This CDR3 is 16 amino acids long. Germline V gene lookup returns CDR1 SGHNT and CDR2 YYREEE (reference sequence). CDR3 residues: CASSPPQTGTGETQYF. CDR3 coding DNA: TGTGCCAGCAGCCCGCCCCAGACAGGGACCGGGGAGACCCAGTACTTC.

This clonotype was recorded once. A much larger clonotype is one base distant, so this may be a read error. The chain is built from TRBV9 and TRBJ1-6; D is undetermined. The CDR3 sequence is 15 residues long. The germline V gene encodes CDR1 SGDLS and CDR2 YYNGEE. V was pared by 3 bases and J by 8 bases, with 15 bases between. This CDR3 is CASSAATSRDSPLHF. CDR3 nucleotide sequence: TGTGCCAGCAGCGCAGCTACGAGTCGGGATTCACCCCTCCACTTT.

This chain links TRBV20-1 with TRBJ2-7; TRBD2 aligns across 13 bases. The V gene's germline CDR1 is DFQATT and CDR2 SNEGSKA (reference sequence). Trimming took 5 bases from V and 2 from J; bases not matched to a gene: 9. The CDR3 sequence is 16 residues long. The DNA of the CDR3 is TGCAGTGCTTCCTCCCGGACTAGCGGGAGTGCCTACGAGCAGTACTTC. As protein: CSASSRTSGSAYEQYF.

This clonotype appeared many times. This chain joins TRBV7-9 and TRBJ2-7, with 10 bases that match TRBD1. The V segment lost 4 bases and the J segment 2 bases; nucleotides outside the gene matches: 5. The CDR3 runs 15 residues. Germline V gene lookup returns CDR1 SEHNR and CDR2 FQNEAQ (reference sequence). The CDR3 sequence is CASSWGQGPAYEQYF. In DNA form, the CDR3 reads TGTGCCAGCAGCTGGGGACAGGGGCCTGCCTACGAGCAGTACTTC.

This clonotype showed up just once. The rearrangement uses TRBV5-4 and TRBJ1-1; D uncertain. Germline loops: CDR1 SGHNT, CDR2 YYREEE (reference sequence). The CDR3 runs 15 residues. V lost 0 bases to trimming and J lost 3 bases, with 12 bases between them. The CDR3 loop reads CASSLGRERDTEAFF. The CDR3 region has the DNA TGTGCCAGCAGCTTGGGCCGGGAGAGGGACACTGAAGCTTTCTTT.